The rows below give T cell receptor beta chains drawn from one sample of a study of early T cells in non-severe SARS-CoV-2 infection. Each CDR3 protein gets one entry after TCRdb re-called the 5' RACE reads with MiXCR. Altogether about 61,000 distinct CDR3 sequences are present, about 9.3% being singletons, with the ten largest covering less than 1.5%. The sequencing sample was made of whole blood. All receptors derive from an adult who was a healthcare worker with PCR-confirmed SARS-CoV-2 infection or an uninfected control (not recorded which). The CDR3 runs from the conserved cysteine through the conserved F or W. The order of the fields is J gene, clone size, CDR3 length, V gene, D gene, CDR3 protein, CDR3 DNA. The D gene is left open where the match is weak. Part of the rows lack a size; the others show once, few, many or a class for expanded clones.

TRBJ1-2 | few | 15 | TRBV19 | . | CASSITPKGPYGYTF | TGTGCCAGTAGTATCACACCCAAAGGCCCCTATGGCTACACCTTC
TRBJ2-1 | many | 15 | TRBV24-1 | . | CATSDLRGANNEQFF | TGTGCCACCAGTGATTTGCGTGGGGCCAACAATGAGCAGTTCTTC
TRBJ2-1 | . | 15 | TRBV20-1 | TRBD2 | CSARTSGGYYNEQFF | TGCAGTGCTAGGACTAGCGGGGGTTACTACAATGAGCAGTTCTTC
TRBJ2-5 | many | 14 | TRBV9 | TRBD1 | CASSEDRAQETQYF | TGTGCCAGCAGCGAAGACAGGGCCCAAGAGACCCAGTACTTC
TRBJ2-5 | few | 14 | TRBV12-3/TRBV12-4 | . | CASSLSLIQETQYF | TGTGCCAGCAGTTTAAGCCTGATCCAAGAGACCCAGTACTTC
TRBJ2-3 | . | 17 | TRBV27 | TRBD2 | CASSLSIGGGNTDTQYF | TGTGCCAGCAGTTTATCGATTGGGGGGGGAAACACAGATACGCAGTATTTT
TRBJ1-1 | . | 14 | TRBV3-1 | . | CASSLRTAGPEAFF | TGTGCCAGCAGCCTTAGGACAGCTGGCCCTGAAGCTTTCTTT
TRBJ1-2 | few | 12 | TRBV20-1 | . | CSATPPGYAYTF | TGCAGTGCTACCCCTCCGGGGTACGCCTACACCTTC
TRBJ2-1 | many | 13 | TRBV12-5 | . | CASTSLAYNEQFF | TGTGCTAGTACCTCTCTTGCCTACAATGAGCAGTTCTTC
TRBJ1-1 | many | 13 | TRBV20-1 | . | CSASLQWNTEAFF | TGCAGTGCTAGTTTGCAATGGAACACTGAAGCTTTCTTT
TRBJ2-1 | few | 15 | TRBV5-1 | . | CASRLGTLEGNEQFF | TGCGCCAGCAGGCTAGGTACACTGGAAGGCAATGAGCAGTTCTTC
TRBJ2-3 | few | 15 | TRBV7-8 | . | CASSLFSRGKDTQYF | TGTGCCAGCAGCCTATTTAGCCGGGGGAAGGATACGCAGTATTTT
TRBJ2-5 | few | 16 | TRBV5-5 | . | CASSLGTTGVQETQYF | TGTGCCAGCAGCTTGGGAACCACGGGGGTACAAGAGACCCAGTACTTC
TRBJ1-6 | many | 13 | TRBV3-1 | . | CASSQGDNSPLHF | TGTGCCAGCAGCCAGGGGGATAATTCACCCCTCCACTTT
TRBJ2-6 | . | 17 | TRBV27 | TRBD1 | CASSLMGQSSGANVLTF | TGTGCCAGCAGTTTAATGGGACAGAGCTCTGGGGCCAACGTCCTGACTTTC
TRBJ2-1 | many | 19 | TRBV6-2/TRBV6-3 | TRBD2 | CASSNSRDRGTSGNNEQFF | TGTGCCAGCAGCAACAGCCGGGACAGGGGGACTAGCGGGAACAATGAGCAGTTCTTC
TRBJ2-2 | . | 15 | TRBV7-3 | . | CASSLSPLNTGELFF | TGTGCCAGCAGCTTAAGTCCCCTGAACACCGGGGAGCTGTTTTTT
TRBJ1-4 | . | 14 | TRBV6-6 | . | CASNRDATNEKLFF | TGTGCCAGCAACAGGGATGCAACTAATGAAAAACTGTTTTTT
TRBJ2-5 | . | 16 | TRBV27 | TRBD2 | CASSSRGIAGVETQYF | TGTGCCAGCAGTTCGCGGGGGATAGCGGGGGTAGAGACCCAGTACTTC
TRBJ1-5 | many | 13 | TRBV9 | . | CASSVGVHQPQHF | TGTGCCAGCAGCGTGGGGGTACATCAGCCCCAGCATTTT
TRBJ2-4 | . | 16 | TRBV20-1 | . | CSARVAGGEAKNIQYF | TGCAGTGCTAGAGTCGCCGGCGGAGAAGCCAAAAACATTCAGTACTTC
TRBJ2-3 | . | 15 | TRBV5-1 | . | CASSPSGAKTDTQYF | TGCGCCAGCAGCCCGTCCGGGGCAAAAACAGATACGCAGTATTTT
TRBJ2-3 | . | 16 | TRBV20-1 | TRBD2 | CSARILAGGNTDTQYF | TGCAGTGCTAGAATTCTAGCGGGGGGGAATACAGATACGCAGTATTTT
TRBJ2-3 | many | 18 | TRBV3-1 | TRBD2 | CASSQNSGGAPNTDTQYF | TGTGCCAGCAGCCAAAATAGCGGGGGAGCGCCTAACACAGATACGCAGTATTTT
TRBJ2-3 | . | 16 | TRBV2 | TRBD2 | CASSAGTSGARDTQYF | TGTGCCAGCAGTGCCGGGACTAGCGGGGCTAGAGATACGCAGTATTTT
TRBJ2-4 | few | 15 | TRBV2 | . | CASSESTGAKNIQYF | TGTGCCAGCAGTGAATCTACGGGGGCCAAAAACATTCAGTACTTC
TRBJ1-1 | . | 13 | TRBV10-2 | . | CASRRDLREKAFF | TGCGCCAGCAGACGGGACCTCCGGGAGAAAGCTTTCTTT
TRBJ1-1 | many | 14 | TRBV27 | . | CASNPGTVITEAFF | TGTGCCAGCAACCCCGGAACAGTTATCACTGAAGCTTTCTTT
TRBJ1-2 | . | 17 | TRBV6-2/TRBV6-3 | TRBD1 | CASSLLTHGQGEDGYTF | TGTGCCAGCAGTCTCCTTACCCATGGACAGGGCGAAGATGGCTACACCTTC
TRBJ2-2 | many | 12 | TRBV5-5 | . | CASSSYIGELFF | TGTGCCAGCAGCTCTTACATCGGGGAGCTGTTTTTT
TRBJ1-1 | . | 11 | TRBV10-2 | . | CASLLSTEAFF | TGCGCCAGCCTCCTTTCCACTGAAGCTTTCTTT
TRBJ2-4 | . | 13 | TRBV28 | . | CASSALQTNIQYF | TGTGCCAGCAGCGCCCTCCAGACAAACATTCAGTACTTC
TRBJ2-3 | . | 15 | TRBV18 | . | CASSPGPPVSDTQYF | TGTGCCAGCTCGCCGGGACCGCCTGTCTCAGATACGCAGTATTTT
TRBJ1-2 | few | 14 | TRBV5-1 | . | CASSLAYSREGYTF | TGCGCCAGCAGCTTGGCCTACAGCAGAGAGGGCTACACCTTC
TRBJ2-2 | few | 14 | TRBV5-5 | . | CASSLMLNTGELFF | TGTGCCAGCAGCTTGATGCTTAACACCGGGGAGCTGTTTTTT
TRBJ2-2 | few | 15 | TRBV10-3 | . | CAISEASANTGELFF | TGTGCCATCAGTGAGGCTAGCGCAAACACCGGGGAGCTGTTTTTT
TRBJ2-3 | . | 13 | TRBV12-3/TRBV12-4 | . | CASSFQSTDTQYF | TGTGCCAGCAGTTTCCAAAGCACAGATACGCAGTATTTT
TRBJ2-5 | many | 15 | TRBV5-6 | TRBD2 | CASSLGRGVQETQYF | TGTGCCAGCAGCTTAGGGCGGGGGGTACAAGAGACCCAGTACTTC
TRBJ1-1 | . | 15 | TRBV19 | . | CASSRTGTYNTEAFF | TGTGCCAGTAGCCGCACCGGGACATATAACACTGAAGCTTTCTTT
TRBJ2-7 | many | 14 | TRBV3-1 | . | CASSPGQGLHEQYF | TGTGCCAGCAGCCCAGGACAAGGCCTCCACGAGCAGTACTTC
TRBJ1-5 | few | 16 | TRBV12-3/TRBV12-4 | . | CASSPQSGVYNQPQHF | TGTGCCAGCAGCCCCCAAAGCGGAGTTTACAATCAGCCCCAGCATTTT